The 19 T cell receptor beta chains presented below share a single source sample, sequenced in a study of patients and donors after allogeneic stem cell transplantation. MiXCR, run by TCRdb on the RT-PCR reads, gives a single entry per CDR3 protein. The repertoire consists of about 410,000 distinct CDR3 sequences, with 16% occurring once and the leading ten covering 6% to 8%. What was sequenced was blood, either unsorted or a sorted T cell fraction (not recorded which). Receptor source: a human donor who was either an allogeneic HSCT recipient or a stem cell or donor lymphocyte infusion donor (not recorded which). It is not recorded whose cells these are; they may come from a transplant donor.

The sample holds many counts of this clonotype. The gene calls are TRBV11-2 and TRBJ2-1; D is unresolved. Trimming left V 0 bases short and J 12 bases short, with 9 bases between. The CDR3 covers 12 residues. Germline V CDR1 and CDR2: SGHAT, FQNNGV. The CDR3 DNA is TGTGCCAGCAGCTTAGATCCGGTGAGGCAGTTCTTC. It codes for CASSLDPVRQFF. The full variable domain, its missing parts supplied by reference TRBV11-2 and TRBJ2-1, is EAGVAQSPRYKIIEKRQSVAFWCNPISGHATLYWYQQILGQGPKLLIQFQNNGVVDDSQLPKDRFSAERLKGVDSTLKIQPAKLEDSAVYLCASSLDPVRQFFGPGTRLTVL.

This chain links TRBV6-5 with TRBJ1-4, with 7 positions matching TRBD1. Trimming took 2 bases from V and 6 from J; bases not matched to a gene: 3. The V gene's germline CDR1 is MNHEY and CDR2 SVGAGI. The CDR3 covers 14 residues. CDR3 nucleotides: TGTGCCAGCAGTTACAGTGGACAGGATGAAAAACTGTTTTTT. Translating gives CASSYSGQDEKLFF.

This clonotype turned up a few times. The CDR3 DNA follows: TGTGCCAGCAGCCAAGGTCGGGCCAGTAATAATTCACCCCTCCACTTT. Translated, it gives CASSQGRASNNSPLHF. J is TRBJ1-6 and V is TRBV3-1; no firm D call. V lost 1 base, J lost 5 bases, and 12 bases lay in between. The CDR3 has 16 amino acids. Germline CDR1 reads LGHDT; CDR2 reads YNNKEL (reference sequence).

V and J are TRBV29-1 and TRBJ2-3; 7 bases are shared with TRBD1. Germline assignment: CDR1 SQVTM and CDR2 ANQGSEA. The V and J ends lost 6 bases and 0 bases, in that order; junction bases with no gene match: 9. The CDR3 is 15 residues long. DNA for the CDR3: TGCAGCGTGGATGTGACAGGGCCTAGCACAGATACGCAGTATTTT. Translation gives CSVDVTGPSTDTQYF.

This clonotype was counted a few times. The chain is built from TRBV6-2 or TRBV6-3 and TRBJ1-2; D is unresolved. V lost 0 bases to trimming and J lost 4 bases, with 6 bases between them. Germline-derived CDR1 and CDR2 are MNHEY and SVGEGT. The CDR3 contains 13 residues. For the CDR3, the DNA is TGTGCCAGCAGTTACTCGAACAGCTATGGCTACACCTTC. It encodes CASSYSNSYGYTF.

The table lists this clonotype with a few counts. V and J are TRBV5-4 and TRBJ2-3, with TRBD2 matching 10 bases. Germline CDR1 is SGHNT and CDR2 is YYREEE (reference sequence). The CDR3 spans 15 residues. V gave up 6 bases and J gave up 2 bases; unmatched junction bases: 6. The CDR3 loop reads CASTEREGFTDTQYF. CDR3 sequence (DNA): TGTGCCAGCACCGAGCGGGAGGGTTTCACAGATACGCAGTATTTT.

This clonotype was seen more than once but under ten times. The chain carries TRBV6-5 and TRBJ2-1, with 11 bases aligning to TRBD2. Germline V CDR1 and CDR2: MNHEY, SVGAGI. J lost 8 bases, V lost 0 bases, and 6 bases had no gene match. The CDR3 consists of 16 residues. This CDR3 reads CASSYSTSGSRDEQFF. DNA of the CDR3: TGTGCCAGCAGTTACTCAACTAGCGGGAGTCGGGATGAGCAGTTCTTC.

This clonotype was detected only a few times. The chain recombines TRBV5-1 with TRBJ2-3; D gene uncertain. Germline loops: CDR1 SGHRS, CDR2 YFSETQ. CDR3 length: 16 amino acids. The V end was cut by 0 bases, the J end by 1 base, with 12 bases between. CDR3 nucleotide sequence: TGCGCCAGCAGCTTGGGGCCTTTGTCGGGCACAGATACGCAGTATTTT. The encoded protein is CASSLGPLSGTDTQYF.

This chain uses TRBV7-9 with TRBJ1-5; D not certain. Trimming took 0 bases from V and 7 from J, leaving 13 bases between them. The germline V gene encodes CDR1 SEHNR and CDR2 FQNEAQ (reference sequence). CDR3 length: 15 amino acids. The CDR3 sequence is CASSLAGEGIQPQHF. The CDR3 coding sequence is TGTGCCAGCAGCTTAGCGGGCGAAGGGATCCAGCCCCAGCATTTT.

V usage is TRBV12-3 or TRBV12-4 and J usage is TRBJ2-7; D may be TRBD2 (6 bases). V shed 6 bases and J shed 4 bases, with 16 bases lying between them. This CDR3 contains 14 residues. CDR3 sequence: CASRLSGVGYEQYF. The CDR3 DNA is TGTGCCAGCAGACTTTCGGGAGTTGGATACGAGCAGTACTTC.

The CDR3 DNA reads as TGCGCCAGCAGCCAAGTCCCATCTCCTCGGACCTCGGAAGCTTTCTTT. This gives the protein CASSQVPSPRTSEAFF. This rearrangement joins TRBV4-1 to TRBJ1-1; D unclear. Germline V gene lookup returns CDR1 MGHRA and CDR2 YSYEKL. The CDR3 spans 16 residues. V was cut by 1 base and J by 8 bases, with 20 bases left in between.

This clonotype occurred a few times. This sequence joins TRBV24-1 and TRBJ2-1; D call uncertain. Germline CDR1 reads KGHDR; CDR2 reads SFDVKD. Trimming shortened V by 9 bases and J by 6 bases, and 11 bases separated the two germline ends. The CDR3 has 12 residues. Here the CDR3 DNA reads TGTGCCACCGGCCGGTTAAGCAATGAGCAGTTCTTC. It codes for CATGRLSNEQFF.

In its sample, this clonotype was seen a few times. The chain has TRBV7-2 and TRBJ2-3; 7 bases fit TRBD2. The CDR3 sequence is 15 residues long. The germline gives CDR1 SGHTA, CDR2 FQGNSA. The V segment lost 1 base and the J segment 5 bases; nucleotides outside the gene matches: 6. This CDR3 reads CASSLVGGGEDTQYF. CDR3 in DNA: TGTGCCAGCAGCTTAGTTGGGGGGGGGGAAGATACGCAGTATTTT.

The V gene is TRBV5-8, the J gene TRBJ1-4; 9 nucleotides match TRBD1. The CDR3 runs 15 residues. V gave up 5 bases and J gave up 5 bases; unmatched junction bases: 7. Germline V lookup: CDR1 SGHTS, CDR2 YDEGEE. CDR3 amino acids: CASSRDRAGNEKLFF. CDR3 coding DNA: TGTGCCAGCAGTCGGGACAGGGCTGGGAATGAAAAACTGTTTTTT.

This clonotype was seen a handful of times. This sequence joins TRBV7-2 and TRBJ1-2; the match to TRBD1 covers 7 bases. The junction had 8 bases not matched to a gene; V was cut back by 5 bases and J by 8 bases. This CDR3 region has 13 residues. Germline CDR1 and CDR2: SGHTA and FQGNSA. The CDR3: CASSVGGTVGYTF. The CDR3 nucleotides are TGTGCCAGCAGCGTAGGGGGGACAGTCGGCTACACCTTC.

The chain carries TRBV6-1 and TRBJ1-4; possibly TRBD1 for D (5 bases). The V gene's germline CDR1 is MNHNS and CDR2 SASEGT. The CDR3 length is 14 residues. V lost 8 bases and J lost 5, with 15 bases in between. CDR3 in amino acids: CASGGGGLNEKLFF. The CDR3 DNA reads TGTGCCAGCGGGGGGGGAGGCCTAAATGAAAAACTGTTTTTT.

This clonotype occurred a few times. This chain uses TRBV12-3 or TRBV12-4 with TRBJ2-2, with TRBD2 as a possible D gene (6 bases). The CDR3 is made up of 14 amino acids. V was shortened by 3 bases and J by 5 bases, with 10 bases between the two germline ends. The CDR3 region is CASSFVRGTGELFF. The CDR3 DNA sequence: TGTGCCAGCAGTTTCGTGCGGGGAACCGGGGAGCTGTTTTTT.

This clonotype came up many times. The V gene is TRBV5-1, the J gene TRBJ2-1, with 12 bases fitting TRBD1. This CDR3 is built from 16 residues. Losses at the gene ends were 3 bases for V and 8 bases for J; bases not matched to a gene: 9. Germline V CDR1 and CDR2: SGHRS, YFSETQ. CDR3 region: CASSYRGDRGQDEQFF. CDR3 bases: TGCGCCAGCAGCTACCGGGGGGACAGGGGGCAGGATGAGCAGTTCTTC.

This chain uses TRBV25-1 with TRBJ1-1, with 11 bases lining up with TRBD1. The length of the CDR3 is 17 residues. Losses at the gene ends were 6 bases for V and 1 base for J; bases not matched to a gene: 10. Germline lookup yields CDR1 MGHDK and CDR2 SYGVNS. CDR3 sequence: CASSGSGQGVSNTEAFF. The DNA for the CDR3 is TGTGCCAGCAGCGGATCGGGACAGGGGGTATCGAACACTGAAGCTTTCTTT. The full variable domain, with the rest looked up from reference TRBV25-1 and TRBJ1-1, is EADIYQTPRYLVIGTGKKITLECSQTMGHDKMYWYQQDPGMELHLIHYSYGVNSTEKGDLSSESTVSRIRTEHFPLTLESARPSHTSQYLCASSGSGQGVSNTEAFFGQGTRLTVV.